The 21 T cell receptor beta chains listed next were all sequenced from one sample in a study of T cell repertoires in cytomegalovirus infection. MiXCR, applied by TCRdb to the reads, yields one record per CDR3 protein. This table holds 250,000 or so distinct CDR3 sequences, roughly 10% found once. The sequencing sample was made of PBMCs. Source of these receptors: a human donor in good health (CMV status not recorded). Some clones in this sample may be carry-over from other donors' samples.

This clonotype was seen at least ten times. This chain joins TRBV19 and TRBJ1-2, with D unresolved. The CDR3 runs 13 residues. V lost 4 bases and J lost 2, with 8 bases in between. Germline V gene sequence: CDR1 LNHDA, CDR2 SQIVND (reference sequence). In DNA form, the CDR3 reads TGTGCCAGTAGTAACACACCGAACTATGGCTACACCTTC. It translates to CASSNTPNYGYTF.

J is TRBJ1-1 and V is TRBV5-1; D remains ambiguous. V was shortened by 8 bases and J by 4 bases, with 12 bases between the two germline ends. Germline CDR1 reads SGHRS; CDR2 reads YFSETQ. The CDR3 loop spans 12 amino acids. This chain's CDR3 is CASGTRGTEAFF. The CDR3 bases are TGCGCCAGTGGCACTCGGGGCACTGAAGCTTTCTTT.

This chain uses TRBV19 with TRBJ2-4, with TRBD2 matching 16 bases. The CDR3 sequence is 21 residues long. Germline loops: CDR1 LNHDA, CDR2 SQIVND (reference sequence). The V segment lost 5 bases and the J segment 0 bases; nucleotides outside the gene matches: 13. CDR3 in DNA: TGTGCCAGTAGTCCTCATCCCCCGGGACTAGCGGGGGGGCCAGCCAAAAACATTCAGTACTTC. It translates to CASSPHPPGLAGGPAKNIQYF.

This clonotype appeared many times. This rearrangement joins TRBV12-3 or TRBV12-4 to TRBJ1-6; TRBD1 agrees at 12 bases. Trimming at V came to 7 bases and at J to 9 bases, leaving 7 bases not matched to a gene. The CDR3 is made up of 15 amino acids. The CDR3 here is CASTLGTGGGSPLHF. The CDR3 DNA reads TGTGCCAGCACCCTAGGGACAGGGGGCGGTTCACCCCTCCACTTT.

This clonotype was picked up many times. The chain combines TRBV7-8 with TRBJ2-7; the match to TRBD2 covers 10 bases. V trimming: 1 base; J trimming: 5 bases; junction bases outside the gene matches: 5. Looked up from germline, CDR1 is SGHVS and CDR2 is FQNEAQ. The CDR3 runs 15 residues. This chain's CDR3 is CASSLGLAGPDEQYF. CDR3 DNA sequence: TGTGCCAGCAGCTTAGGACTAGCGGGCCCCGACGAGCAGTACTTC.

This clonotype has a handful of counts. This rearrangement joins TRBV7-9 to TRBJ2-5; possibly TRBD1 or TRBD2 for D (6 bases each). Trimming pared 1 base from V and 0 bases from J, leaving 12 bases between. This CDR3 spans 16 amino acids. Per the germline V gene, CDR1 is SEHNR and CDR2 is FQNEAQ (reference sequence). Written as DNA, the CDR3 is TGTGCCAGCAGCTTAGGAATCGGGGGCGACCAAGAGACCCAGTACTTC. It translates to CASSLGIGGDQETQYF.

This clonotype was counted at least ten times. The gene calls are TRBV7-2 and TRBJ2-1; D may match TRBD1 or TRBD2 (5 bases each). Trimming shortened V by 5 bases and J by 9 bases, and 11 bases separated the two germline ends. The V gene's germline CDR1 is SGHTA and CDR2 FQGNSA. The CDR3 consists of 12 residues. The CDR3 reads CASSPTGREQFF. For the CDR3, the DNA is TGTGCCAGCAGCCCGACGGGGCGTGAGCAGTTCTTC. The complete variable domain, with remaining parts taken from reference TRBV7-2 and TRBJ2-1, reads GAGVSQSPSNKVTEKGKDVELRCDPISGHTALYWYRQSLGQGLEFLIYFQGNSAPDKSGLPSDRFSAERTGGSVSTLTIQRTQQEDSAVYLCASSPTGREQFFGPGTRLTVL.

The V gene is TRBV27, the J gene TRBJ2-1; TRBD1 matches 8 bases. Per germline, CDR1 MNHEY and CDR2 SMNVEV (reference sequence). There are 17 residues in the CDR3. The V gene end was trimmed by 5 bases and the J gene end by 5 bases; junction bases not matched to a gene: 14. The CDR3 sequence: CASSPRSGTGTHNEQFF. Written as DNA, the CDR3 is TGTGCCAGCAGTCCAAGGTCCGGGACAGGAACCCACAATGAGCAGTTCTTC.

This clonotype was detected ten times or more. The V gene is TRBV19, the J gene TRBJ1-6; tentatively, D is TRBD1 (5 bases). The CDR3 loop spans 14 amino acids. The V and J ends lost 10 bases and 7 bases respectively, with 17 bases between them. The germline V gene encodes CDR1 LNHDA and CDR2 SQIVND (reference sequence). The DNA of the CDR3 is TGTGCCACCAGAGCCGGGACTCTCAATTCACCCCTCCACTTT. Encoded protein: CATRAGTLNSPLHF.

The CDR3 DNA reads TGTGCCAGCAGCGTAGTTCACACCGGGGAGCTGTTTTTT. It is translated as CASSVVHTGELFF. V gene TRBV9 combines with J gene TRBJ2-2; no definite D call. The CDR3 extends over 13 amino acids. Germline V gene sequence: CDR1 SGDLS, CDR2 YYNGEE. The ends were cut back, 0 bases at V and 3 bases at J, with 3 bases in the middle.

This clonotype was counted only a few times. The CDR3 protein is CASSPKGYYNEQFF. For the CDR3, the DNA is TGTGCCAGCAGTCCAAAGGGGTATTACAATGAGCAGTTCTTC. V gene TRBV6-6 combines with J gene TRBJ2-1; D might be TRBD1 (5 bases). Deletions cut 5 bases from V and 4 bases from J, with 12 bases between. CDR1 MNHNY and CDR2 SVGAGI come from the germline V gene (reference sequence). This CDR3 is built from 14 residues.

The CDR3 sequence: CASSDQPQHF. DNA for the CDR3: TGCGCCAGCAGCGATCAGCCCCAGCATTTT. The chain is built from TRBV4-3 and TRBJ1-5; no definite D call. This CDR3 is built from 10 residues. CDR1 is LGHNA, CDR2 YSLEER, per germline. Trimming took 5 bases from V and 5 from J, leaving 1 base between them.

This clonotype was counted ten times or more. The V gene is TRBV7-8, the J gene TRBJ1-6; TRBD1 is a possible D gene (6 bases). Germline CDR1 reads SGHVS; CDR2 reads FQNEAQ. V was pared by 5 bases and J by 9 bases, with 17 bases between. CDR3 length: 15 residues. DNA of the CDR3: TGTGCCAGCAGCATGCAGGGGAATGGGATTTCACCCCTCCACTTT. Translating it yields CASSMQGNGISPLHF.

The table lists this clonotype with many counts. In DNA form, the CDR3 reads TGTGCCAGCAGCTTACCCGGGACACCTAGATTTGCAACTAATGAAAAACTGTTTTTT. It is translated as CASSLPGTPRFATNEKLFF. The chain joins TRBV11-2 to TRBJ1-4, with a tentative D call TRBD1 (6 bases). The CDR3 sequence is 19 residues long. CDR1 is SGHAT, CDR2 FQNNGV, per germline. V was pared by 2 bases and J by 0 bases, with 19 bases between. Full variable domain (outside the CDR3, taken from reference TRBV11-2 and TRBJ1-4): EAGVAQSPRYKIIEKRQSVAFWCNPISGHATLYWYQQILGQGPKLLIQFQNNGVVDDSQLPKDRFSAERLKGVDSTLKIQPAKLEDSAVYLCASSLPGTPRFATNEKLFFGSGTQLSVL.

This clonotype was seen a few times. The chain carries TRBV14 and TRBJ1-2; D not certain. CDR1 and CDR2 from the germline V gene are SGHDN and FVKESK. V was cut by 1 base and J by 7 bases, with 16 bases left in between. The CDR3 is 15 residues long. The DNA for the CDR3 is TGTGCCAGCAGCCAAGTAGTCCAGAGCCCTCTTGGCTACACCTTC. Protein: CASSQVVQSPLGYTF.

At least ten counts were recorded for this clonotype. J is TRBJ2-3 and V is TRBV6-1, with 14 bases that match TRBD2. Per germline, CDR1 MNHNS and CDR2 SASEGT. The CDR3 sequence is 22 residues long. J was trimmed by 3 bases and V by 6 bases; bases with no gene match: 23. The CDR3 here is CASSLLGPGTSGSAGGTDTQYF. CDR3 DNA sequence: TGTGCCAGCAGCCTCTTGGGTCCTGGGACTAGCGGGAGCGCAGGGGGTACAGATACGCAGTATTTT.

The table lists this clonotype with many counts. The rearrangement joins TRBV7-2 to TRBJ1-2; weak D call: TRBD1 (5 bases). The germline V and J ends were trimmed by 3 bases and 2 bases, with 10 bases remaining between them. From germline, CDR1 is SGHTA and CDR2 FQGNSA. The CDR3 is 14 residues long. CDR3 nucleotides: TGTGCCAGCAGCTTGGCAGGGTCAAACTATGGCTACACCTTC. Amino acid sequence: CASSLAGSNYGYTF.

The sample holds many counts of this clonotype. This chain connects TRBV28 to TRBJ2-3; 10 bases line up with TRBD1. This CDR3 is built from 15 residues. The trim removed 5 bases at V and 4 bases at J, leaving 6 bases unmatched. Germline V lookup: CDR1 MDHEN, CDR2 SYDVKM. The DNA for the CDR3 is TGTGCCAGCAGTCCCACCGGGACAGGGGCAGATACGCAGTATTTT. Protein product: CASSPTGTGADTQYF.

The chain carries TRBV11-2 and TRBJ2-7; 8 positions match TRBD2. The ends lost 6 bases at V and 0 bases at J; junction bases unmatched: 4. The germline gives CDR1 SGHAT, CDR2 FQNNGV. This CDR3 is 14 amino acids long. The CDR3, as DNA: TGTGCCAGCAGGAGGCGGGAGGTCTCCTACGAGCAGTACTTC. Protein product: CASRRREVSYEQYF.

The V call is TRBV29-1, the J call TRBJ1-2; D is unclear. V gave up 7 bases and J gave up 0 bases, with 9 bases separating them. Looked up from germline, CDR1 is SQVTM and CDR2 is ANQGSEA. This CDR3 contains 12 residues. The CDR3, as DNA: TGCAGCGGGGGTGGAGCTAACTATGGCTACACCTTC. This encodes CSGGGANYGYTF.

This clonotype appeared many times. The chain joins TRBV7-2 to TRBJ1-5, with TRBD1 as a possible D gene (5 bases). Trimming took off 5 bases at V and 10 bases at J, with 21 bases between the two ends. Germline V lookup: CDR1 SGHTA, CDR2 FQGNSA. The CDR3 covers 15 residues. The CDR3 is CASSATRDRVSPQHF. In DNA form, the CDR3 reads TGTGCCAGCAGCGCGACCCGGGACCGAGTTTCCCCCCAGCATTTT. The entire variable domain, with the rest obtained from reference TRBV7-2 and TRBJ1-5, is as follows: GAGVSQSPSNKVTEKGKDVELRCDPISGHTALYWYRQSLGQGLEFLIYFQGNSAPDKSGLPSDRFSAERTGGSVSTLTIQRTQQEDSAVYLCASSATRDRVSPQHFGDGTRLSIL.